A selection of T cell receptor beta chains follows, all from one sample in a study of T-cell reconstitution after alpha-beta-depleted transplantation in children. TCRdb itself ran the PCR reads through MiXCR, one entry per CDR3 protein. Of 500,000 to 750,000 distinct CDR3 sequences listed, 13% are singletons. Sequencing was performed on PBMCs, mostly from graft donor cells, taken 360 days after TCRalphabeta/CD19-depleted stem cell transplant. The receptor source for this set is a male patient under 18 who had a stem cell transplant for acute myeloid leukemia, so the T cells may come from the graft donor. The CDR3 runs from the conserved cysteine through the conserved F or W. The order of the fields is J gene, clone size, V gene, D gene, CDR3 protein, CDR3 DNA. The D gene is left open where the match is weak. Where a row states a size, it is once, few, many or the class of an expanded clone; other rows omit it.

TRBJ2-1,NA,TRBV29-1,NA,CSVVRQGPSNEQFF,TGCAGCGTTGTTCGGCAGGGACCTAGCAATGAGCAGTTCTTC
TRBJ2-7,many,TRBV5-1,TRBD1,CASSLLPDRSYEQYF,TGCGCCAGCAGCCTTTTACCGGACAGGTCCTACGAGCAGTACTTC
TRBJ2-5,few,TRBV12-3/TRBV12-4,NA,CASSLGSDHSETQYF,TGTGCCAGCAGTCTCGGGTCAGACCATAGCGAGACCCAGTACTTC
TRBJ1-2,NA,TRBV28,NA,CASSRWEDYGYTF,TGTGCCAGCAGTCGCTGGGAGGACTATGGCTACACCTTC
TRBJ2-1,many,TRBV29-1,NA,CSVEGGQTYNEQFF,TGCAGCGTTGAAGGCGGACAGACCTACAATGAGCAGTTCTTC
TRBJ2-5,many,TRBV28,NA,CASTNPPETQYF,TGTGCCAGCACTAATCCCCCAGAGACCCAGTACTTC
TRBJ2-7,NA,TRBV19,TRBD2,CASSYSGRGSYEQYF,TGTGCCAGTAGTTATAGCGGGAGAGGCTCCTACGAGCAGTACTTC
TRBJ2-2,many,TRBV12-3/TRBV12-4,NA,CASSLEGSTGELFF,TGTGCCAGCAGTTTAGAGGGGTCGACCGGGGAGCTGTTTTTT
TRBJ2-2,few,TRBV30,TRBD2,CAWISGLARGELFF,TGTGCCTGGATTTCCGGACTAGCGAGAGGGGAGCTGTTTTTT
TRBJ2-7,few,TRBV28,TRBD1,CASSYRGQRWNEQYF,TGTGCCAGCAGTTACAGGGGGCAAAGATGGAACGAGCAGTACTTC
TRBJ2-7,few,TRBV19,NA,CASSALGHSSYEQYF,TGTGCCAGTAGTGCCCTAGGTCACAGTTCCTACGAGCAGTACTTC
TRBJ2-1,NA,TRBV25-1,TRBD1,CASSGRQGSDRGNEQFF,TGTGCCAGCAGTGGAAGACAGGGATCTGATCGGGGCAATGAGCAGTTCTTC
TRBJ1-4,NA,TRBV5-4,TRBD1,CASTTGGGNEKLFF,TGTGCCAGCACCACAGGGGGCGGGAATGAAAAACTGTTTTTT
TRBJ2-5,many,TRBV25-1,NA,CASSVVGGVTQYF,TGTGCCAGCAGTGTTGTGGGGGGAGTGACCCAGTACTTC
TRBJ2-5,NA,TRBV20-1,TRBD2,CSPFEAGDQEETQYF,TGCAGCCCCTTCGAAGCGGGAGACCAAGAGGAGACCCAGTACTTC
TRBJ2-3,NA,TRBV19,TRBD2,CASSIIRAGGRGDTQYF,TGTGCCAGTAGTATTATCAGAGCGGGAGGCCGAGGAGATACGCAGTATTTT
TRBJ2-7,few,TRBV10-3,NA,CAITGRRGPSYEQYF,TGTGCCATCACTGGCCGGCGAGGTCCTTCCTACGAGCAGTACTTC
TRBJ2-3,few,TRBV25-1,NA,CASSDLIWEYF,TGTGCCAGCAGTGACCTAATTTGGGAGTATTTT
TRBJ2-7,many,TRBV2,NA,CASGGHYEQYF,TGTGCCAGCGGAGGACATTACGAGCAGTACTTC
TRBJ2-3,few,TRBV20-1,NA,CSAELVRGGTQYF,TGCAGTGCGGAACTAGTGAGGGGCGGTACGCAGTATTTT
TRBJ2-7,NA,TRBV5-1,NA,CASSLVTSGPFEQYF,TGCGCCAGCAGCTTGGTAACCAGCGGGCCTTTCGAGCAGTACTTC
TRBJ2-7,NA,TRBV9,NA,CASSVEIGTQEQYF,TGTGCCAGCAGCGTAGAGATAGGGACGCAAGAGCAGTACTTC
TRBJ1-5,NA,TRBV10-3,NA,CAISERGQPQHF,TGTGCCATCAGTGAACGGGGGCAGCCCCAGCATTTT
TRBJ2-3,many,TRBV12-3/TRBV12-4,NA,CASSPGGKLTDTQYF,TGTGCCAGCAGTCCCGGGGGAAAACTCACAGATACGCAGTATTTT
TRBJ2-5,few,TRBV27,NA,CASSLQHPGVLQETQYF,TGTGCCAGCAGTTTACAGCACCCAGGAGTTTTACAAGAGACCCAGTACTTC
TRBJ1-2,few,TRBV10-3,TRBD1,CAITQDRAPGSGYTF,TGTGCCATCACACAGGACAGGGCACCGGGAAGTGGCTACACCTTC
TRBJ2-3,few,TRBV12-3/TRBV12-4,TRBD2,CASSLWASGRSRESTDTQYF,TGTGCCAGCAGTTTATGGGCTAGCGGGAGGTCTAGGGAGTCCACAGATACGCAGTATTTT
TRBJ2-1,many,TRBV29-1,NA,CSVERGRGNEQFF,TGCAGCGTTGAACGCGGCAGGGGCAATGAGCAGTTCTTC
TRBJ2-7,NA,TRBV5-1,NA,CASTLGEVEQYF,TGCGCCAGCACATTGGGGGAGGTTGAGCAGTACTTC
TRBJ2-3,few,TRBV5-1,NA,CASWGEVTDTQYF,TGCGCCAGCTGGGGGGAGGTCACAGATACGCAGTATTTT
TRBJ2-7,few,TRBV29-1,NA,CSATRGPSYEQYF,TGCAGCGCCACCAGGGGTCCCTCCTACGAGCAGTACTTC
TRBJ2-3,NA,TRBV14,NA,CASSHQLEWDTQYF,TGTGCCAGCAGCCATCAACTAGAGTGGGATACGCAGTATTTT
TRBJ2-3,NA,TRBV11-1,TRBD2,CASSLGWRDYSFLDTQYF,TGTGCCAGCAGCTTAGGGTGGAGGGACTATTCTTTTCTGGATACGCAGTATTTT
TRBJ1-3,few,TRBV7-2,NA,CASSLALLRTLGNTIYF,TGTGCCAGCAGCTTAGCCTTACTCCGGACACTTGGAAACACCATATATTTT
TRBJ2-1,few,TRBV20-1,TRBD2,CSALPSGRARAYNEQFF,TGCAGTGCTCTTCCTAGCGGGAGGGCCAGGGCCTACAATGAGCAGTTCTTC
TRBJ2-3,many,TRBV11-2,NA,CASLPRALRPDTQYF,TGTGCCAGTCTTCCTAGGGCCTTGCGCCCAGATACGCAGTATTTT
TRBJ2-3,NA,TRBV18,NA,CASSPRLVGSTDTQYF,TGTGCCAGCTCACCACGGCTTGTCGGAAGCACAGATACGCAGTATTTT
TRBJ1-4,NA,TRBV20-1,NA,CSARDWEFATNEKLFF,TGCAGTGCTAGAGATTGGGAGTTTGCAACTAATGAAAAACTGTTTTTT
TRBJ2-3,few,TRBV20-1,TRBD2,CSARIAGGGDTQYF,TGCAGTGCTCGAATTGCGGGAGGCGGAGATACGCAGTATTTT
TRBJ1-4,NA,TRBV11-2,NA,CASSLDTGRGISEKLFF,TGTGCCAGCAGCCTAGATACAGGGAGGGGGATTAGTGAAAAACTGTTTTTT
TRBJ2-7,few,TRBV12-3/TRBV12-4,NA,CASSPQRSYTGQYF,TGTGCCAGCAGCCCGCAGAGGTCCTATACCGGGCAGTACTTC
TRBJ2-3,NA,TRBV28,TRBD2,CASTGPGTSGRAGPTDTQYF,TGTGCCAGCACTGGCCCCGGGACTAGCGGGAGGGCCGGACCCACAGATACGCAGTATTTT
TRBJ2-7,many,TRBV20-1,TRBD1,CSARDGAGGPYEQYF,TGCAGTGCTAGAGATGGGGCAGGGGGCCCCTACGAGCAGTACTTC
TRBJ2-1,many,TRBV29-1,TRBD1,CSVGQGWVGEQFF,TGCAGCGTTGGACAGGGGTGGGTGGGTGAGCAGTTCTTC
TRBJ2-7,NA,TRBV11-2,TRBD1,CASSSLPQTGGDEQYF,TGTGCCAGCAGCTCCTTACCGCAGACAGGGGGTGACGAGCAGTACTTC
TRBJ2-5,few,TRBV20-1,NA,CSAHRAQEETQYF,TGCAGTGCTCACCGGGCTCAGGAGGAGACCCAGTACTTC
TRBJ2-7,few,TRBV20-1,NA,CSATRDGVYEQYF,TGCAGTGCTACCAGGGACGGAGTCTACGAGCAGTACTTC